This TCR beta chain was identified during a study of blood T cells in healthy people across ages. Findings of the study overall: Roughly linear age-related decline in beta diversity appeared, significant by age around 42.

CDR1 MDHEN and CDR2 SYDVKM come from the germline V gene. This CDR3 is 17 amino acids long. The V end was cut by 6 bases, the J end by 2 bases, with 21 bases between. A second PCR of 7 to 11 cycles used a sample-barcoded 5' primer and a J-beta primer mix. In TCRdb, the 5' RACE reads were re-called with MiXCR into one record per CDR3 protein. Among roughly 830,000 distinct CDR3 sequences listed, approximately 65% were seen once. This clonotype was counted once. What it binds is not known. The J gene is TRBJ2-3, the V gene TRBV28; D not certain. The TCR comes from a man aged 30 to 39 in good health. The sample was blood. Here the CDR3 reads CASSFWVTSETTDTQYF. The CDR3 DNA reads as TGTGCCAGCAGCTTCTGGGTTACGAGCGAGACCACAGATACGCAGTATTTT.